This T cell receptor beta chain was identified during a study of T cells after yellow fever vaccination. As TCR cDNA was made by 5'RACE template switching, a universal primer site and UMIs were added. Using its own MiXCR run on the 5' RACE reads, TCRdb lists one record per CDR3 protein. The sample consists of 200,000 to 250,000 distinct CDR3 sequences, around 7% of them appearing once. The CDR3 has 16 amino acids. The trim removed 2 bases at V and 2 bases at J, leaving 5 bases unmatched. CDR1 SGHRS and CDR2 YFSETQ come from the germline V gene. Regarding the study as a whole: In post-booster samples, most primary-vaccination clones reappeared (approximately 97% CD4, approximately 91% CD8). Weaker, the secondary response had a peak occurring faster, on day 5 versus 15. Abundant clonotypes from the bulk population could have been carried over as contaminants into FACS-sorted repertoires.

Many counts were recorded for this clonotype. Its matching antigen is unknown. The chain links TRBV5-1 to TRBJ2-2; TRBD2 matches 8 bases. This clonotype originated in a man aged 25-45 years who received the YFV17D yellow fever vaccine. The sample here was CD4+ T cells sorted from PBMCs, taken 15 days after the yellow fever booster vaccination. In DNA, the CDR3 is TGCGCCAGCAGCTTTAAACTAGCGGTCAACACCGGGGAGCTGTTTTTT. It encodes CASSFKLAVNTGELFF.